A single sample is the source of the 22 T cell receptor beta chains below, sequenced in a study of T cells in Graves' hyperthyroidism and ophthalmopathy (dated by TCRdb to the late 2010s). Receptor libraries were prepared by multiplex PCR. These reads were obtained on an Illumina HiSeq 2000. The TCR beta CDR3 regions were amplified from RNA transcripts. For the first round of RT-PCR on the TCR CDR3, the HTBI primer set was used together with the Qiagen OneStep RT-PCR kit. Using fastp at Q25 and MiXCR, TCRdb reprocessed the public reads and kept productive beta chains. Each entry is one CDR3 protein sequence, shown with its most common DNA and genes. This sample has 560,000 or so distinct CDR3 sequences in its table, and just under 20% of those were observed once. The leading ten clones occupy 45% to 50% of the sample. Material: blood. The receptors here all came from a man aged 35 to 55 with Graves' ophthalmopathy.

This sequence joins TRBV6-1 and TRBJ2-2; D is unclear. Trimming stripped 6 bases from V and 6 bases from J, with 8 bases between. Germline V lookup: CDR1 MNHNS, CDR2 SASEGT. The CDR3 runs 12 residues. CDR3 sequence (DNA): TGTGCCAGCAGGACGACCGCCGGGGAGCTGTTTTTT. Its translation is CASRTTAGELFF.

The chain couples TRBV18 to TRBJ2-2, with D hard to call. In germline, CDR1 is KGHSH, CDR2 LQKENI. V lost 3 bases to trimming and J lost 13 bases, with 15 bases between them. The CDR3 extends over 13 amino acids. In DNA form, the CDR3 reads TGTGCCAGCTCACCGGCCCAAGCCCGGAGGCTGTTTTTT. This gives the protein CASSPAQARRLFF.

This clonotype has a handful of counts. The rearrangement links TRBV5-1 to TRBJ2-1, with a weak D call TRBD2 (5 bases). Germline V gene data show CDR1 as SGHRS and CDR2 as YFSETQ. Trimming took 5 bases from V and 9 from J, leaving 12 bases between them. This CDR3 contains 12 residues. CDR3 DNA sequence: TGCGCCAGCAGGAGAGGCGCGGGTGAGCAGTTCTTC. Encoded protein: CASRRGAGEQFF.

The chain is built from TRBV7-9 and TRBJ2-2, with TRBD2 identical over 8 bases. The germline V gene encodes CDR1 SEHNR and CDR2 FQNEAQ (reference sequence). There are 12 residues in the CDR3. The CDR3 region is CGPGLVAGELFF. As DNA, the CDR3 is TGTGGTCCGGGACTAGTGGCCGGGGAGCTGTTTTTT.

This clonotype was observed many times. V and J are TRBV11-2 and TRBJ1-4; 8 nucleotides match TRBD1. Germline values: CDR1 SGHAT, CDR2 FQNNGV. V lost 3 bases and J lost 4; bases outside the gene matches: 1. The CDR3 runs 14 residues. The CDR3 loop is CASSLDRVNEKLFF. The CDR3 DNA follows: TGTGCCAGCAGCTTGGACAGGGTTAATGAAAAACTGTTTTTT.

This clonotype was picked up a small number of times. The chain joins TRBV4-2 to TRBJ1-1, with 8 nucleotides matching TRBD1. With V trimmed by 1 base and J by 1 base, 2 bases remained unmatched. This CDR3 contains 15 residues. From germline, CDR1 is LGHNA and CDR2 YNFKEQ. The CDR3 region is CASSQVGTGNTEAFF. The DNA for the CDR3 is TGTGCCAGCAGCCAAGTGGGGACAGGGAACACTGAAGCTTTCTTT.

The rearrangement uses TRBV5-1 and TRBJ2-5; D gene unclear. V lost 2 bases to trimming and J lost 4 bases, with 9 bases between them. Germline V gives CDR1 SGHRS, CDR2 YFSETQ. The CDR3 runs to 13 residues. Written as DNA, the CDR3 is TGCGCCAGCAGCTTTGAATTATTAGAGACCCAGTACTTC. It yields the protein CASSFELLETQYF.

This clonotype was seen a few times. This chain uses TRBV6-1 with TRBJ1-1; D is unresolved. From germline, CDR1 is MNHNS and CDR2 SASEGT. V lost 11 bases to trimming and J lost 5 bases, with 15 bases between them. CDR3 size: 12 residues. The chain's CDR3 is CAVHGLRTEAFF. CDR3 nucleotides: TGTGCCGTTCACGGGCTTAGGACTGAAGCTTTCTTT.

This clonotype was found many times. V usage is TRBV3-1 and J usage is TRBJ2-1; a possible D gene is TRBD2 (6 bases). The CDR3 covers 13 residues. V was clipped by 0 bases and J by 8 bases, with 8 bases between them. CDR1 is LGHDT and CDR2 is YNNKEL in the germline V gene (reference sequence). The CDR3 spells CASSQDWGDEQFF. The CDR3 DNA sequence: TGTGCCAGCAGCCAAGATTGGGGGGATGAGCAGTTCTTC.

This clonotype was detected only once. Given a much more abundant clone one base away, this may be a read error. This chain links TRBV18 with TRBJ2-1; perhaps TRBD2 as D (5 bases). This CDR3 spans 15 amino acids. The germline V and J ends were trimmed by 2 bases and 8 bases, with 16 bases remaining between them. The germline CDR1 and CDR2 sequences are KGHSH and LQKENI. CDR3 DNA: TGTGCCAGCTCACCAGAACTAGAGGCTTTCGATGAGCAGTTCTTC. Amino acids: CASSPELEAFDEQFF.

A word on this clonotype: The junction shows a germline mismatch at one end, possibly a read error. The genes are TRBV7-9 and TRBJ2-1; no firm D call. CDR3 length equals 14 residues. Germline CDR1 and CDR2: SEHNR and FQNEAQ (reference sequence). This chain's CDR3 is CASCFEGIHNEQFF. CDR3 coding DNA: TGTGCCAGCTGCTTCGAAGGGATACACAATGAGCAGTTCTTC.

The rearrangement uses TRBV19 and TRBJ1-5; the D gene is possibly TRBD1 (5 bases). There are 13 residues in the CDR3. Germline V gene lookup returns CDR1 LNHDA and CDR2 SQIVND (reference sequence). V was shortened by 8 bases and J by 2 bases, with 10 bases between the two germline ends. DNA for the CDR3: TGTGCCAGTGGGGAAGGGGGCAATCAGCCCCAGCATTTT. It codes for CASGEGGNQPQHF.

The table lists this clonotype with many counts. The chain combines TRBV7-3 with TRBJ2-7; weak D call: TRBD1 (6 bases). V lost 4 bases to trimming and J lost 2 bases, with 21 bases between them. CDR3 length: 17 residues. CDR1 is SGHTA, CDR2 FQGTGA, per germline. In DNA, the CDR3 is TGTGCCAGCAGCTCCCAACCCCCGGGACACCCGACCTACGAGCAGTACTTC. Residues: CASSSQPPGHPTYEQYF. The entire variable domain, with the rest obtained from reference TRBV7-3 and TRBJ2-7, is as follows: GAGVSQTPSNKVTEKGKYVELRCDPISGHTALYWYRQSLGQGPEFLIYFQGTGAADDSGLPNDRFFAVRPEGSVSTLKIQRTERGDSAVYLCASSSQPPGHPTYEQYFGPGTRLTVT.

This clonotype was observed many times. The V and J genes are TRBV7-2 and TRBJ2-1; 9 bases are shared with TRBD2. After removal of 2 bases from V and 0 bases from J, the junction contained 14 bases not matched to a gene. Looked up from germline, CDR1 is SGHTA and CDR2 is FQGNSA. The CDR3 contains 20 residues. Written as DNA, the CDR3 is TGTGCCAGCAGCTTATGGGGCGGGGGGGCTCTCCGTACCTCCTACAATGAGCAGTTCTTC. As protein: CASSLWGGGALRTSYNEQFF. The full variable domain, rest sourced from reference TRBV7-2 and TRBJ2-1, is GAGVSQSPSNKVTEKGKDVELRCDPISGHTALYWYRQSLGQGLEFLIYFQGNSAPDKSGLPSDRFSAERTGGSVSTLTIQRTQQEDSAVYLCASSLWGGGALRTSYNEQFFGPGTRLTVL.

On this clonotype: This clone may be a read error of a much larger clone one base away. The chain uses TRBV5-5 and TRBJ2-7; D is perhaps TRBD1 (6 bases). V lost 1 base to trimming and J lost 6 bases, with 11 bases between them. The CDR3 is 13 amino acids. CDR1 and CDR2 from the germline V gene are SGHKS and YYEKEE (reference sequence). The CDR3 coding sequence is TGTGCCAGCAGCTTGATAACAGGGAGCGAGCAGTACTTC. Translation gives CASSLITGSEQYF.

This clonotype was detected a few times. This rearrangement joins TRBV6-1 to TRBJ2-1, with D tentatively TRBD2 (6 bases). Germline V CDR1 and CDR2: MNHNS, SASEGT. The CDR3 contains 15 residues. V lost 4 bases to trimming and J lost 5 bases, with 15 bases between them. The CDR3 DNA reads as TGTGCCAGCAGTGGCTGGAGGCGGGACCACAATGAGCAGTTCTTC. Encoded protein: CASSGWRRDHNEQFF.

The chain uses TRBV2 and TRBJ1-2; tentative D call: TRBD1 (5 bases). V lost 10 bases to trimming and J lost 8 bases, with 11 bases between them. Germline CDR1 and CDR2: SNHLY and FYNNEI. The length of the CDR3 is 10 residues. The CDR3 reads CATLGVGYTF. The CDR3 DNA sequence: TGTGCCACCCTAGGGGTCGGCTACACCTTC.

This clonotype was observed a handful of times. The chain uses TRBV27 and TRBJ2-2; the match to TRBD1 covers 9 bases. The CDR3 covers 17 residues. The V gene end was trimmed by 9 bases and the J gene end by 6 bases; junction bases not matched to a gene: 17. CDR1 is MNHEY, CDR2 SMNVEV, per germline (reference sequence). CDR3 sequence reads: CASTPRGGQGKSGELFF. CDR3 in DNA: TGTGCCAGTACCCCTCGGGGAGGACAGGGGAAATCCGGGGAGCTGTTTTTT.

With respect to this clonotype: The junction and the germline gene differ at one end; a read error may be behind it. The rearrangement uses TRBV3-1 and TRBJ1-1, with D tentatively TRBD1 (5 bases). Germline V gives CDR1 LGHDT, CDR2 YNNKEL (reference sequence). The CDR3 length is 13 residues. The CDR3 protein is CATSRDLGERAFF. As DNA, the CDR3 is TGTGCCACCAGCAGAGATCTAGGGGAGAGGGCTTTCTTT.

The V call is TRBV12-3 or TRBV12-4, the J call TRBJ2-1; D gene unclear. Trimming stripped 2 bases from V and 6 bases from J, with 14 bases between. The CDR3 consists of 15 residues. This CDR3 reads CASSLTSTPLNEQFF. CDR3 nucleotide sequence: TGTGCCAGCAGTTTAACAAGTACCCCCCTCAATGAGCAGTTCTTC.

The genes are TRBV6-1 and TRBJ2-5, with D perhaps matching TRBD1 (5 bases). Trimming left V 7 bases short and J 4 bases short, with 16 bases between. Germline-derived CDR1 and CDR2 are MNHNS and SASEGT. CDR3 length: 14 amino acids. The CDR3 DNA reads TGTGCCAGCACTGGACCGGCTAGGGGAGAGACCCAGTACTTC. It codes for CASTGPARGETQYF.

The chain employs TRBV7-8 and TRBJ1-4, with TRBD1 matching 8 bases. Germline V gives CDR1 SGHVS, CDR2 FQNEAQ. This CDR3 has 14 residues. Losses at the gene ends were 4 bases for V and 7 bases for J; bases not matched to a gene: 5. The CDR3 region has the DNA TGTGCCAGCAGCTCACAGGGGGTATTTGAAAAACTGTTTTTT. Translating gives CASSSQGVFEKLFF.